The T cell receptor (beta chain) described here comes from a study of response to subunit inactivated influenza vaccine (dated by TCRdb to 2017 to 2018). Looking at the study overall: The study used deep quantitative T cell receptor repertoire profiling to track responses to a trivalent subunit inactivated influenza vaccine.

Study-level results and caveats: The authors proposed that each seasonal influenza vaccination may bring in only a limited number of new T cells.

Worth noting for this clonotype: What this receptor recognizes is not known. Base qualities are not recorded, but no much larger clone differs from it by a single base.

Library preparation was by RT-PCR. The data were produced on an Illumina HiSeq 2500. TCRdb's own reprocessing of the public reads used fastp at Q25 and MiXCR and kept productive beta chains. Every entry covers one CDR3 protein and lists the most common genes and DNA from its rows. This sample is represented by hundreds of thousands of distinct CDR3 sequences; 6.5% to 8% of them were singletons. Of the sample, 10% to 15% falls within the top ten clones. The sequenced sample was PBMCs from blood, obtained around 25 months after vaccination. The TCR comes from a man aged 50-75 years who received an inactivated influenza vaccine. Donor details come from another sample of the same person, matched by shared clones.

The CDR3 region: CSARDPFPDPAYEQYF. The nucleotide sequence reads TGCAGTGCTAGAGATCCTTTTCCGGACCCGGCCTACGAGCAGTACTTC. Recombination joined TRBV20-1 with TRBJ2-7, with the D gene uncertain. V is cut by 0 bases and J by 2 bases, and the space between the germline ends is 17 bases. The germline V gene (reference sequence) gives CDR1 as DFQATT and CDR2 as SNEGSKA. The CDR3 covers 16 residues, taking in both the cysteine and the phenylalanine. Kept here is only the CDR3 DNA, which spans 48 bases and is read in frame from base 1.